The 9 T cell receptor beta chains given below trace back to one sample, sequenced in a study of shared clonotypes between healthy human individuals. Assay used: immunoSEQ multiplex PCR; TCRdb lists only in-frame clones, some missing. The sample yields hundreds of thousands of clones, 95% to 98% seen once. Naive CD8 cells comprised CD45RO-negative, CCR7-positively selected cells, excluding terminally differentiated effector memory CD45RA+ cells. The sequencing input was naive CD8+ T cells sorted from blood. The receptors derive from a man aged 25-45 years in good health.

The chain recombines TRBV28 with TRBJ2-5; the D call may be TRBD1 or TRBD2 (6 bases each). Trimming cost V 7 bases and J 0 bases, with 12 bases left between them. There are 14 residues in the CDR3. Germline V CDR1 and CDR2: MDHEN, SYDVKM. The CDR3 DNA follows: TGTGCCAGCACAGGGGAGGTCAACCAAGAGACCCAGTACTTC. Amino acids: CASTGEVNQETQYF.

V and J are TRBV5-1 and TRBJ1-1, with D unresolved. Trimming removed 6 bases at V and 2 bases at J, with 17 bases between. The CDR3 has 15 amino acids. In germline, CDR1 is SGHRS, CDR2 YFSETQ. The CDR3 coding sequence is TGCGCCAGCATTTTCAGGACCGAAATAAACACTGAAGCTTTCTTT. It specifies CASIFRTEINTEAFF.

The V and J genes are TRBV11-3 and TRBJ2-1, with unresolved D. Deletions cut 6 bases from V and 1 base from J, with 7 bases between. The CDR3 has 13 residues. Germline V gene sequence: CDR1 SGHNT, CDR2 YENEEA. For the CDR3, the DNA is TGTGCCAGCAGTGAACGGTCCTACAATGAGCAGTTCTTC. Protein product: CASSERSYNEQFF.

This rearrangement joins TRBV7-6 to TRBJ1-4; D ambiguous. The CDR3 consists of 13 residues. Germline values: CDR1 SGHVS, CDR2 FNYEAQ. The V end was cut by 5 bases, the J end by 7 bases, with 11 bases between. DNA of the CDR3: TGTGCCAGCAGCGCCCGATCGGGTGAAAAACTGTTTTTT. Translation gives CASSARSGEKLFF. Looking up the rest from reference TRBV7-6 and TRBJ1-4 gives the full variable domain: GAGVSQSPRYKVTKRGQDVALRCDPISGHVSLYWYRQALGQGPEFLTYFNYEAQQDKSGLPNDRFSAERPEGSISTLTIQRTEQRDSAMYRCASSARSGEKLFFGSGTQLSVL.

The V and J genes are TRBV2 and TRBJ1-2, with 8 bases matching TRBD1. CDR3 length: 18 residues. Germline assignment: CDR1 SNHLY and CDR2 FYNNEI. V trimming: 1 base; J trimming: 0 bases; junction bases outside the gene matches: 10. CDR3: CASSEETGAILANYGYTF. The CDR3 nucleotides are TGTGCCAGCAGTGAAGAGACAGGGGCAATCCTCGCTAACTATGGCTACACCTTC.

The chain carries TRBV5-3 and TRBJ2-5; D is unclear. TRBV5-3 is an ORF; its function is uncertain. V lost 3 bases and J 5 bases, leaving 11 bases between the germline ends. The CDR3 spans 13 residues. The CDR3 is CARSSRARETQYF. The CDR3 coding sequence is TGTGCCAGAAGCTCCCGGGCACGGGAGACCCAGTACTTC.

J is TRBJ2-3 and V is TRBV7-2; D is uncertain. The germline CDR1 and CDR2 sequences are SGHTA and FQGNSA. The CDR3 length is 16 residues. With 3 bases removed from V and 0 bases from J, the gap between germline ends came to 13 bases. The chain's CDR3 is CASSLRRRSSTDTQYF. In nucleotides, the CDR3 is TGTGCCAGCAGCTTGAGGAGAAGGAGCAGCACAGATACGCAGTATTTT.

The rearrangement uses TRBV5-5 and TRBJ2-3; D is uncertain. This CDR3 contains 14 residues. V was shortened by 4 bases and J by 3 bases, with 12 bases between the two germline ends. Germline V gene data show CDR1 as SGHKS and CDR2 as YYEKEE (reference sequence). The CDR3 DNA reads TGTGCCAGCAGCCCCTGGGCGACGACAGATACGCAGTATTTT. Translating gives CASSPWATTDTQYF. Together with reference TRBV5-5 and TRBJ2-3, the CDR3 gives the full variable domain: DAGVTQSPTHLIKTRGQQVTLRCSPISGHKSVSWYQQVLGQGPQFIFQYYEKEERGRGNFPDRFSARQFPNYSSELNVNALLLGDSALYLCASSPWATTDTQYFGPGTRLTVL.

This chain uses TRBV13 with TRBJ2-1; either TRBD1 or TRBD2 may supply D (5 bases each). The V gene lost 3 bases and the J gene lost 3 bases, with 9 bases spanning the gap. Germline values: CDR1 PRHDT, CDR2 FYEKMQ (reference sequence). This CDR3 is 14 amino acids long. Here the CDR3 reads CASSFRDGYNEQFF. CDR3 in DNA: TGTGCCAGCAGCTTCCGGGACGGCTACAATGAGCAGTTCTTC.